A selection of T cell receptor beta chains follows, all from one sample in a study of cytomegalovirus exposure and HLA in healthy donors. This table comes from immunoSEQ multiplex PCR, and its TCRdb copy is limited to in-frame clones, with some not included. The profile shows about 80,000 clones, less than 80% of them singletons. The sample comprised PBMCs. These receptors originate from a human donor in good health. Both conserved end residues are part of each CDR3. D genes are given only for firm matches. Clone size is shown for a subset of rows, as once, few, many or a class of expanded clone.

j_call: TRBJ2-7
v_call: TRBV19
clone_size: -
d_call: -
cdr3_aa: CASSIEGTLSYEQYF
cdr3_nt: TGTGCCAGTAGTATTGAGGGAACCCTCTCCTACGAGCAGTACTTC

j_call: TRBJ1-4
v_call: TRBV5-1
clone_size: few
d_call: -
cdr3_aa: CASSLARGGWNEKLFF
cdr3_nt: TGCGCCAGCAGCTTGGCCCGCGGAGGGTGGAATGAAAAACTGTTTTTT

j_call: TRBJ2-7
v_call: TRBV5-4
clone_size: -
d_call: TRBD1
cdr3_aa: CASSSTGDARYEQYF
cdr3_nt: TGTGCCAGCAGCTCGACAGGGGACGCCCGGTACGAGCAGTACTTC

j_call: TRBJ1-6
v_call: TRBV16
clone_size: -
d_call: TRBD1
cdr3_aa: CASSYTGVSYNSPLHF
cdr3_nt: TGTGCCAGCAGCTATACAGGGGTCTCCTATAATTCACCCCTCCACTTT

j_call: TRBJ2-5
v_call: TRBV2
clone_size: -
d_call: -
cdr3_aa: CASSGPTGNQETQYF
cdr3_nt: TGTGCCAGCAGCGGACCCACCGGGAACCAAGAGACCCAGTACTTC

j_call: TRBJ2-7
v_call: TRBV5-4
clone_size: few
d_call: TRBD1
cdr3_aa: CASSRGTDYEQYF
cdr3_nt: TGTGCCAGCAGCCGTGGGACAGACTACGAGCAGTACTTC

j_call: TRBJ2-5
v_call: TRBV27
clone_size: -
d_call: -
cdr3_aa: CATSFRGPSETQYF
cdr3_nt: TGTGCCACCTCCTTTAGGGGTCCCTCAGAGACCCAGTACTTC

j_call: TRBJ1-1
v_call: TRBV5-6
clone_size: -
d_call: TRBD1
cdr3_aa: CASSGTVGGTMNTEAFF
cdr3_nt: TGTGCCAGCAGTGGGACAGTTGGGGGGACGATGAACACTGAAGCTTTCTTT

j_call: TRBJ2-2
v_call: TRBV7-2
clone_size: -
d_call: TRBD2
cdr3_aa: CASTRMLAGGVGELFF
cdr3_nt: TGTGCCAGCACCCGCATGCTAGCGGGGGGGGTCGGGGAGCTGTTTTTT

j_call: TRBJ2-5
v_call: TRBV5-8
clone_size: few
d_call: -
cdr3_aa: CASSLLAWTAHETQYF
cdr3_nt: TGTGCCAGCAGCTTATTAGCTTGGACTGCTCACGAGACCCAGTACTTC

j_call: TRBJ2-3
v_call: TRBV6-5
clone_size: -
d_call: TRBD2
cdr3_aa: CASSYTSGGPDTQYF
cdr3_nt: TGTGCCAGCAGTTACACTAGCGGGGGGCCAGATACGCAGTATTTT

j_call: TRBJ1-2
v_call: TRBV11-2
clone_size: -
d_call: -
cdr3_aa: CASSPRQEGLGYGYTF
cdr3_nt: TGTGCCAGCAGCCCCCGCCAGGAGGGGCTTGGGTATGGCTACACCTTC

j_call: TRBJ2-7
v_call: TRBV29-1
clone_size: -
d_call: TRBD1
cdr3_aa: CSVVGTGSSYEQYF
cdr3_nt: TGCAGCGTGGTCGGGACAGGCAGCTCCTACGAGCAGTACTTC

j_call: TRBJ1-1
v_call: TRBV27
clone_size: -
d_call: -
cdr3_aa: CASSLVRNTEAFF
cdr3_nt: TGTGCCAGCAGTTTGGTGAGGAACACTGAAGCTTTCTTT

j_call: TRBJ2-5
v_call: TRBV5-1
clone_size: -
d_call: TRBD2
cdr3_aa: CASSLTPSGGETQYF
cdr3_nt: TGCGCCAGCAGCTTGACCCCAAGCGGGGGAGAGACCCAGTACTTC

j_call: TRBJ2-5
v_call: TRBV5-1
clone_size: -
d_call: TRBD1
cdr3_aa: CASSSGGGETQYF
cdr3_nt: TGCGCCAGCAGCTCAGGGGGCGGAGAGACCCAGTACTTC

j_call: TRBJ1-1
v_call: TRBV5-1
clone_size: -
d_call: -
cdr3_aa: CASSSTAGSVFLTEAFF
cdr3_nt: TGCGCCAGCAGCTCGACCGCGGGCTCCGTTTTCTTGACTGAAGCTTTCTTT

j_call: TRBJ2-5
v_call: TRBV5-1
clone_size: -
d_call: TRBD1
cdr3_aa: CASSLPTGVETQYF
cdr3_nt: TGCGCCAGCAGCTTGCCGACAGGGGTCGAGACCCAGTACTTC

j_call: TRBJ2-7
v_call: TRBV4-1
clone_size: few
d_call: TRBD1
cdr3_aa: CASSQPPRTGKIPYEQYF
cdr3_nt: TGCGCCAGCAGCCAACCCCCTCGGACAGGGAAGATACCCTACGAGCAGTACTTC

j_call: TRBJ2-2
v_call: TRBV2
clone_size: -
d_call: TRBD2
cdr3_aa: CASTWGGTNTGELFF
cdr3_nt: TGTGCCAGCACCTGGGGAGGGACGAACACCGGGGAGCTGTTTTTT

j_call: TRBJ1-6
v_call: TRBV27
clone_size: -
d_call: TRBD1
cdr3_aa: CASSYGQGGNSPLHF
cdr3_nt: TGTGCCAGCAGTTATGGACAGGGAGGAAATTCACCCCTCCACTTT

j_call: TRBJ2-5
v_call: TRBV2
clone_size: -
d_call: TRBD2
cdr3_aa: CASSEIGEGTQYF
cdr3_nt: TGTGCCAGCAGTGAAATTGGGGAGGGGACCCAGTACTTC